The 13 T cell receptor beta chains given below trace back to one sample, sequenced in a study of human T cells and chemical hapten exposure. This sample's time point: patch test 2, 6 weeks after DPC sensitization. Stated treatment: therapeutic diphenylcyclopropenone sensitization with weekly scalp DPC. TCRdb recomputed calls from the RACE reads with MiXCR, one row per CDR3 protein. The table has about 40,000 distinct CDR3 sequences, around 3% seen once. Sequenced material: whole blood, taken in connection with sensitization to the hapten diphenylcyclopropenone (DPC). The receptors originated from a man aged 35-49 years with alopecia areata. Some clones in this sample may be carry-over from other donors' samples.

This clonotype was counted at least ten times. The chain recombines TRBV20-1 with TRBJ2-3; D is uncertain. Per the germline V gene, CDR1 is DFQATT and CDR2 is SNEGSKA (reference sequence). The CDR3 consists of 14 residues. V shed 7 bases and J shed 5 bases, with 19 bases lying between them. CDR3 sequence reads: CSVRSSTIQDTQYF. The CDR3 region has the DNA TGCAGTGTCAGGAGCTCTACGATCCAAGATACGCAGTATTTT.

Many counts were recorded for this clonotype. CDR3 amino acids: CSASGEDGYEQYF. The CDR3 nucleotides read TGCAGTGCTAGTGGCGAGGATGGCTACGAGCAGTACTTC. J is TRBJ2-7 and V is TRBV20-1; D is unresolved. Deletions cut 3 bases from V and 3 bases from J, with 12 bases between. CDR1 is DFQATT, CDR2 SNEGSKA, per germline (reference sequence). This CDR3 has 13 amino acids.

This clonotype was observed at least ten times. The chain is built from TRBV6-2 or TRBV6-3 and TRBJ2-7; the D is unclear. CDR1 and CDR2 (germline): MNHEY, SVGEGT. This CDR3 has 12 amino acids. Trimming removed 7 bases at V and 2 bases at J, with 9 bases between. The CDR3: CASTDPPYEQYF. In nucleotides, the CDR3 is TGTGCCAGCACGGACCCGCCCTACGAGCAGTACTTC.

The V call is TRBV28, the J call TRBJ2-1; TRBD1 matches 10 bases. This CDR3 is built from 18 residues. CDR1 is MDHEN and CDR2 is SYDVKM in the germline V gene. The trim removed 6 bases at V and 0 bases at J, leaving 11 bases unmatched. The CDR3 DNA is TGTGCCAGCAGATGGGGACAGGGGATATCGAGCTCCTACAATGAGCAGTTCTTC. Translated, it gives CASRWGQGISSSYNEQFF. Supplemented by reference TRBV28 and TRBJ2-1, the full variable domain reads DVKVTQSSRYLVKRTGEKVFLECVQDMDHENMFWYRQDPGLGLRLIYFSYDVKMKEKGDIPEGYSVSREKKERFSLILESASTNQTSMYLCASRWGQGISSSYNEQFFGPGTRLTVL.

In this sample, this clonotype turned up many times. V usage is TRBV6-5 and J usage is TRBJ2-3; D tentatively fits TRBD1 or TRBD2 (7 bases each). This CDR3 spans 17 amino acids. Trimming pared 5 bases from V and 0 bases from J, leaving 18 bases between. In germline, CDR1 is MNHEY, CDR2 SVGAGI. The CDR3 loop is CASSRLGRGPSTDTQYF. CDR3 coding DNA: TGTGCCAGCAGTAGGCTTGGGAGGGGGCCAAGCACAGATACGCAGTATTTT.

The sample holds many counts of this clonotype. V and J are TRBV2 and TRBJ2-5; TRBD2 is a possible D gene (5 bases). The V gene's germline CDR1 is SNHLY and CDR2 FYNNEI. CDR3 length: 13 amino acids. The germline V and J ends were trimmed by 6 bases and 4 bases, with 12 bases remaining between them. The CDR3 DNA sequence: TGTGCCAGCAGGGAACTAGGCAGAGAGACCCAGTACTTC. Protein product: CASRELGRETQYF.

This clonotype was counted at least ten times. The V call is TRBV14, the J call TRBJ2-7; D perhaps matches TRBD1 (5 bases). V shed 3 bases and J shed 3 bases, with 18 bases lying between them. CDR3 length: 16 residues. Per germline, CDR1 SGHDN and CDR2 FVKESK. CDR3: CASSQVRQLSVYEQYF. CDR3 DNA: TGTGCCAGCAGCCAGGTTCGACAGCTTTCGGTCTACGAGCAGTACTTC.

This clonotype has a handful of counts. The chain links TRBV11-1 to TRBJ2-7, with 9 bases that match TRBD2. With 5 bases clipped from V and 3 bases from J, the junction kept 5 bases outside the gene matches. Germline V gene data show CDR1 as SGHAT and CDR2 as FQDESV (reference sequence). The CDR3 contains 14 residues. The CDR3 here is CASSTLAGNYEQYF. DNA of the CDR3: TGTGCCAGCAGCACACTAGCGGGCAACTACGAGCAGTACTTC.

This clonotype came up a few times. V is TRBV20-1 and J is TRBJ1-2; 10 bases map to TRBD1. Germline values: CDR1 DFQATT, CDR2 SNEGSKA (reference sequence). This CDR3 region has 15 residues. Trimming cost V 0 bases and J 4 bases; bases outside gene matches: 5. The CDR3, as DNA: TGCAGTGCTAGAGAGACAGGGGGCGTATCCTATGGCTACACCTTC. This translates into CSARETGGVSYGYTF.

By share, this clonotype ranks as medium-sized. This chain joins TRBV12-3 or TRBV12-4 and TRBJ2-3, with TRBD2 matching 9 bases. Trimming removed 7 bases from V and 5 bases from J; junction bases left unmatched: 1. The CDR3 has 12 amino acids. The CDR3 here is CASTSGIDTQYF. In DNA, the CDR3 is TGTGCCAGCACTAGCGGGATAGATACGCAGTATTTT.

This clonotype appeared a few times. The chain uses TRBV12-3 or TRBV12-4 and TRBJ1-4; a weak D match, TRBD1 (6 bases). The CDR3 covers 18 residues. Between the trimmed V and J ends, which lost 4 bases and 2 bases, there was a span of 20 bases. The CDR3 region is CASSSRAQGGWTNEKLFF. Here the CDR3 DNA reads TGTGCCAGCAGTTCCCGGGCACAGGGAGGTTGGACTAATGAAAAACTGTTTTTT.

This clonotype came up many times. The chain carries TRBV4-1 and TRBJ1-1; a weak D match, TRBD1 (5 bases). This CDR3 region has 14 residues. Deletions cut 4 bases from V and 6 bases from J, with 15 bases between. Germline V CDR1 and CDR2: MGHRA, YSYEKL. DNA for the CDR3: TGCGCCAGCAGCCCCGTGGCAGGGACCCCTGAAGCTTTCTTT. As protein: CASSPVAGTPEAFF.

This clonotype was seen ten or more times. The genes are TRBV14 and TRBJ1-1; 10 bases agree with TRBD1. V lost 2 bases and J lost 1; bases outside the gene matches: 1. CDR1 is SGHDN and CDR2 is FVKESK in the germline V gene. The CDR3 sequence is 15 residues long. The CDR3 nucleotides are TGTGCCAGCAGCCAATGGACAGGGGGGAACACTGAAGCTTTCTTT. Its translation is CASSQWTGGNTEAFF.